Following are 21 T cell receptor beta chains from one sample sequenced in a study of blood T cell repertoires in COVID-19. Generated by immunoSEQ multiplex PCR, the TCRdb table keeps only in-frame clones and is missing some. Here the sample spans fewer than 400,000 clones, 87% being singletons. Sequenced input: PBMCs or T cells enriched from blood (not recorded which). Every receptor here comes from a woman between 18 and 29 years old who had recovered from COVID-19.

The rearrangement joins TRBV28 to TRBJ2-3, with 7 bases that match TRBD1. There are 15 residues in the CDR3. Losses at the gene ends were 5 bases for V and 1 base for J; bases not matched to a gene: 6. Per the germline V gene, CDR1 is MDHEN and CDR2 is SYDVKM. As DNA, the CDR3 is TGTGCCAGCAGTCGGGACAGCCTCGGCACAGATACGCAGTATTTT. This codes for CASSRDSLGTDTQYF.

The rearrangement joins TRBV9 to TRBJ2-3; a possible D gene is TRBD2 (5 bases). The germline V and J ends were trimmed by 4 bases and 2 bases, with 17 bases remaining between them. In germline, CDR1 is SGDLS, CDR2 YYNGEE. The CDR3 is made up of 16 amino acids. This CDR3 reads CASSRHGAEATDTQYF. The CDR3 DNA sequence: TGTGCCAGCAGCCGTCACGGAGCGGAGGCCACAGATACGCAGTATTTT.

This sequence joins TRBV3-1 (or the pseudogene TRBV3-2) and TRBJ1-1, with 9 bases fitting TRBD1. CDR3 length: 14 amino acids. Trimming removed 5 bases from V and 5 bases from J; junction bases left unmatched: 6. Germline V gene data show CDR1 as LGHDT and CDR2 as YNNKEL (reference sequence). CDR3 amino acids: CASSNPDRGTEAFF. CDR3 sequence (DNA): TGTGCCAGCAGCAACCCGGACAGGGGAACTGAAGCTTTCTTT.

The V and J genes are TRBV3-1 (or the pseudogene TRBV3-2) and TRBJ2-1, with 11 bases aligning to TRBD2. The CDR3 is 19 residues long. Germline V gene data show CDR1 as LGHDT and CDR2 as YNNKEL (reference sequence). After removal of 4 bases from V and 0 bases from J, the junction contained 11 bases not matched to a gene. CDR3 in DNA: TGTGCCAGCAGCCTGAGGGCTAGCGGGGGGACAAGCTCCTACAATGAGCAGTTCTTC. Protein: CASSLRASGGTSSYNEQFF.

V is TRBV2 and J is TRBJ1-2, with a tentative D call TRBD1 (6 bases). V was cut by 0 bases and J by 5 bases, with 13 bases left in between. CDR1 SNHLY and CDR2 FYNNEI come from the germline V gene. CDR3 length: 15 residues. In DNA, the CDR3 is TGTGCCAGCAGTGAAGCGAACGGGGGGGCGTATGGCTACACCTTC. The encoded protein is CASSEANGGAYGYTF.

This chain links TRBV7-9 with TRBJ1-4; tentative D call: TRBD1 (6 bases). Germline V gene lookup returns CDR1 SEHNR and CDR2 FQNEAQ (reference sequence). V lost 2 bases to trimming and J lost 6 bases, with 13 bases between them. This CDR3 contains 15 residues. This chain's CDR3 is CASSLYSGVDEKLFF. The DNA for the CDR3 is TGTGCCAGCAGCTTATATTCAGGGGTGGATGAAAAACTGTTTTTT.

The rearrangement uses TRBV25-1 and TRBJ2-1; TRBD2 matches at 8 bases. Germline CDR1 MGHDK, CDR2 SYGVNS. The CDR3 is 17 amino acids. With 0 bases clipped from V and 3 bases from J, the junction kept 7 bases outside the gene matches. The CDR3, as DNA: TGTGCCAGCAGTGAATACCAGGATAGCGGGAACTACAATGAGCAGTTCTTC. It codes for CASSEYQDSGNYNEQFF.

This clone was seen only once. The V gene is TRBV7-2, the J gene TRBJ2-2, with D possibly being TRBD2 (6 bases). The germline V gene encodes CDR1 SGHTA and CDR2 FQGNSA. The ends were cut back, 3 bases at V and 4 bases at J, with 15 bases in the middle. The CDR3 is 16 amino acids. The chain's CDR3 is CASSLEGRTGTGELFF. As DNA, the CDR3 is TGTGCCAGCAGCTTGGAGGGGAGAACGGGCACCGGGGAGCTGTTTTTT.

The chain combines TRBV28 with TRBJ2-1, with D tentatively TRBD1 (5 bases). The CDR3 is made up of 14 amino acids. V was clipped by 7 bases and J by 4 bases, with 14 bases between them. CDR1 MDHEN and CDR2 SYDVKM come from the germline V gene. The CDR3 region has the DNA TGTGCCAGCATCGGACACGACCGATACAATGAGCAGTTCTTC. Translation gives CASIGHDRYNEQFF.

The V call is TRBV28, the J call TRBJ2-3; D is possibly TRBD1 (6 bases). V was cut by 5 bases and J by 3 bases, with 27 bases left in between. The germline gives CDR1 MDHEN, CDR2 SYDVKM. The CDR3 spans 19 residues. CDR3 region: CASSPPSVLTGSGTDTQYF. DNA of the CDR3: TGTGCCAGCAGTCCTCCCTCCGTATTAACAGGGAGTGGGACAGATACGCAGTATTTT.

The J gene is TRBJ2-7, the V gene TRBV12-5, with D possibly matching TRBD2 (5 bases). The germline V and J ends were trimmed by 6 bases and 3 bases, with 9 bases remaining between them. Per germline, CDR1 LGHNT and CDR2 FRNRAP. The CDR3 length is 12 residues. The CDR3 nucleotides read TGTGCTAGTGGGTACGGACTCTACGAGCAGTACTTC. This gives the protein CASGYGLYEQYF.

The chain carries TRBV3-1 (or the pseudogene TRBV3-2) and TRBJ1-5, with 9 bases aligning to TRBD1. The CDR3 is made up of 14 amino acids. V dropped 3 bases and J dropped 7; count of bases not matched to a gene: 4. Germline loops: CDR1 LGHDT, CDR2 YNNKEL (reference sequence). The CDR3 nucleotides read TGTGCCAGCAGCCACGGACAGGGGTCCCAGCCCCAGCATTTT. Encoded protein: CASSHGQGSQPQHF.

This chain uses TRBV18 with TRBJ1-1, with a tentative D call TRBD1 (5 bases). CDR1 and CDR2 (germline): KGHSH, LQKENI. The CDR3 totals 18 residues. Trimming removed 3 bases at V and 1 base at J, with 21 bases between. DNA of the CDR3: TGTGCCAGCTCACCGGGGATGAGTGTGGAGCAGGGGAACACTGAAGCTTTCTTT. Translating gives CASSPGMSVEQGNTEAFF. Full variable domain (missing parts from reference TRBV18 and TRBJ1-1): NAGVMQNPRHLVRRRGQEARLRCSPMKGHSHVYWYRQLPEEGLKFMVYLQKENIIDESGMPKERFSAEFPKEGPSILRIQQVVRGDSAAYFCASSPGMSVEQGNTEAFFGQGTRLTVV.

The chain couples TRBV23-1 to TRBJ1-1, with TRBD1 matching 11 bases. Being an ORF, TRBV23-1 has a function that is uncertain. J was trimmed by 11 bases and V by 8 bases; bases with no gene match: 13. CDR3 size: 14 residues. CDR3 protein: CASRYRDRGNKAFF. The CDR3 region has the DNA TGCGCCAGCCGATACCGGGACAGGGGGAACAAGGCTTTCTTT.

The V call is TRBV21-1, the J call TRBJ2-7; TRBD2, the table's D call, lacks a check against the DNA. TRBV21-1 is termed a pseudogene. This CDR3 is built from 19 residues. The CDR3 DNA reads TGTGCCAGCAGCACCGCCGGCCCCGGACTAGGCCTTGTAACCTACGAGCAGTACTTC. Its translation: CASSTAGPGLGLVTYEQYF.

V and J are TRBV7-2 and TRBJ2-1; D gene unclear. Germline CDR1 SGHTA, CDR2 FQGNSA. V was cut by 4 bases and J by 10 bases, with 14 bases left in between. The CDR3 has 13 amino acids. This CDR3 reads CASSSGAGDEQFF. In DNA, the CDR3 is TGTGCCAGCAGCTCGGGTGCCGGAGACGAGCAGTTCTTC.

V is TRBV18 and J is TRBJ1-1; D is perhaps TRBD1 (6 bases). Germline CDR1 is KGHSH and CDR2 is LQKENI. V was cut by 5 bases and J by 0 bases, with 13 bases left in between. The CDR3 sequence is 15 residues long. CDR3 region: CASSFGGSMNTEAFF. The DNA of the CDR3 is TGTGCCAGCTCATTTGGGGGCTCGATGAACACTGAAGCTTTCTTT.

The J gene is TRBJ2-7, the V gene TRBV28, with D hard to call. The V and J ends lost 3 bases and 2 bases respectively, with 8 bases between them. Germline V gene sequence: CDR1 MDHEN, CDR2 SYDVKM. The CDR3 has 13 amino acids. CDR3 region: CASSFQVPYEQYF. In DNA form, the CDR3 reads TGTGCCAGCAGTTTCCAGGTTCCCTACGAGCAGTACTTC.

The chain is built from TRBV4-2 and TRBJ1-2, with 8 bases lining up with TRBD1. V shed 0 bases, J shed 4 bases, and the junction held 4 bases outside the gene matches. The CDR3 is made up of 15 amino acids. In germline, CDR1 is LGHNA, CDR2 YNFKEQ. DNA of the CDR3: TGTGCCAGCAGCCAAGACGGACAGGGAGGCTATGGCTACACCTTC. Its translation: CASSQDGQGGYGYTF.

This clone was detected once. This CDR3 is CASSWDFRETQYF. CDR3 sequence (DNA): TGTGCCAGCAGTTGGGACTTCAGGGAGACCCAGTACTTC. This chain uses TRBV6-2 or TRBV6-3 with TRBJ2-5, with a tentative D call TRBD2 (6 bases). The V end was cut by 4 bases, the J end by 5 bases, with 11 bases between. CDR3 size: 13 residues. The V gene's germline CDR1 is MNHEY and CDR2 SVGEGT.

The rearrangement uses TRBV6-2 or TRBV6-3 and TRBJ1-5; 9 bases map to TRBD1. Trimming took 3 bases from V and 7 from J; bases not matched to a gene: 7. Germline V gene lookup returns CDR1 MNHEY and CDR2 SVGEGT. This CDR3 is 15 amino acids long. The CDR3 protein is CASSYLGQGVQPQHF. DNA of the CDR3: TGTGCCAGCAGTTATTTGGGACAGGGAGTGCAGCCCCAGCATTTT.